The clone carrying this T cell receptor beta chain was recorded once. Antigen: not known. The germline CDR1 and CDR2 sequences are GTSNPN and SVGIG (reference sequence). There are 12 residues in the CDR3. The ends were cut back, 4 bases at V and 5 bases at J, with 11 bases in the middle. These donors were members of the roughly 120-subject validation cohort, a group separate from the roughly 670-subject first cohort. This specimen belongs to a study of cytomegalovirus exposure and HLA in healthy donors. As for the study in general: The same platform used for the 600 to 750 first-cohort repertoires was also used for the approximately 120 validation repertoires, as a later analysis reported. Notes on the study in general: The tendency of first-cohort TCR clusters to co-occur in the 100 to 150 validation repertoires emerged from a later analysis. High specificity and sensitivity for cytomegalovirus status were reported for the classifier.

Sequencing was performed with immunoSEQ multiplex PCR; in TCRdb, only in-frame clones are kept and a portion is missing. The data show approximately 260,000 clones, around 86% seen once. The rearrangement joins TRBV30 to TRBJ2-5; maybe TRBD2 (6 bases). The source is a woman aged 25-40 years in good health and CMV-seropositive. Sequencing was carried out using PBMCs. CDR3 protein: CAWNTGGETQYF. In nucleotides, the CDR3 is TGTGCCTGGAATACAGGAGGGGAGACCCAGTACTTC.